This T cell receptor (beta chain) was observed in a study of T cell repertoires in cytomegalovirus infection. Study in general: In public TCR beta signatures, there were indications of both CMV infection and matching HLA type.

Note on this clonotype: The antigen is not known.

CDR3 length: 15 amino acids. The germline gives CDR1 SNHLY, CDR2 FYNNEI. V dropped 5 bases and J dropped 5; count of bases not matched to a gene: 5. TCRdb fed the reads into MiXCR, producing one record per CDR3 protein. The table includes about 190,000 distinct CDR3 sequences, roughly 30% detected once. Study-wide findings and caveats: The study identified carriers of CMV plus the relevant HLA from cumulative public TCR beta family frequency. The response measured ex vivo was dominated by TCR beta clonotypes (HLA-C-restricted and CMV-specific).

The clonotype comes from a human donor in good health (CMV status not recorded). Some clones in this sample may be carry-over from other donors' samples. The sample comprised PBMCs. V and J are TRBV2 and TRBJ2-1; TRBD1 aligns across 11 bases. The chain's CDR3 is CASSTGTGGNNEQFF. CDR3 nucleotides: TGTGCCAGCAGTACCGGGACAGGGGGTAACAATGAGCAGTTCTTC.